The T cell receptor beta chain described here comes from a study of T cell responses to AZD1222 COVID-19 vaccine. About the study: Pooled together were second doses at about 4 or about 12 weeks.

Clones were sequenced by immunoSEQ multiplex PCR, and TCRdb holds only the in-frame ones, with some missing. The data show tens of thousands of clones, 80% to 90% seen once. CDR3 length equals 17 residues. V was pared by 0 bases and J by 5 bases, with 10 bases of the junction left unmatched. Germline CDR1 SGHRS, CDR2 YFSETQ. Source: peripheral blood, taken on day 0 of AZD1222 vaccination. J is TRBJ2-1 and V is TRBV5-1, with TRBD2 matching 8 bases. This receptor was taken from an adult in good health. The CDR3 region has the DNA TGCGCCAGCAGCTTGGCCCCGGCTAGCGGGTTACACAATGAGCAGTTCTTC. It specifies CASSLAPASGLHNEQFF.